Listed here is a single TCR beta chain. Its specific antigen is unknown. Per-nucleotide qualities are absent, and no much larger clonotype sits a single base away. This entry belongs to a study of blood T cell repertoires in COVID-19 (dated by TCRdb to 2020 to 2022). Study-wide context: Samples from collaborators originated in the United States, Italy and Spain and spanned both the acute and convalescent phases of COVID-19. Samples came from the ongoing ImmuneRACE study (first 160 participants) plus 1,254 subjects from 6 global collaborators. A freely available public database, intended as a resource for researchers studying the immune response to SARS-CoV-2, is where the repertoires were released. Subjects who had been exposed to COVID-19, were actively infected with it, or had recovered from it provided the deeply sampled blood TCRbeta repertoires that made up the dataset. The prospective study material was composed of cDNA or gDNA derived from T cells, B-cell-depleted T cells, or PBMCs. HLA class I and class II types, where available, came from metadata supplied by the sample provider rather than from assay-based typing. Nearly every sample came with metadata listing a de-identified subject ID, COVID-19 status, age in years and sex. What the study reported, not specific to this receptor: The amount of clinical and demographic metadata varied by source and participant and was provided uncurated.

Whole blood was collected in K2EDTA tubes by collaborating institutions according to the institutions' own protocols. For TCRbeta analysis, collaborators shipped samples in one of three forms: frozen whole blood, isolated PBMCs, or DNA extracted from either of those sample types. The immunoSEQ Assay, a bias-controlled multiplex PCR, was used to amplify TCRbeta CDR3 regions from genomic DNA. On the authors' methods: Nucleated cell counts per sample were estimated from amplification of reference gene primers within the assay. Sequence reads were collapsed and filtered to measure the absolute abundance of every unique TCRbeta CDR3 rearrangement. For each sample, productive Simpson clonality was calculated by taking the square root of Simpson's diversity index across productive rearrangements. The table comes from immuneACCESS by way of TCRdb, which keeps in-frame sequences with V and J called. Part of the clones is missing from these tables; in studies checked, under half for an unresolved V gene and the rest for unknown reasons. The V and J calls and clone size were taken over from that table, and D and trimming were inferred from the DNA. This sample lists about 330,000 clones; approximately 88% were detected once. Under 4.5% of the sample goes to the ten largest clones.

CDR1 is given as SGHRS and CDR2 as YFSETQ, both from the germline V gene. The CDR3, cysteine through phenylalanine, is 14 amino acids long. Here the CDR3 DNA is all that survives: 42 bases in frame from base 1. Deletion took 3 bases off V and 3 bases off J, with a span of 9 bases between the germline ends. The sample taken for sequencing was peripheral blood. The chain uses TRBV5-1 and TRBJ2-2, with a tentative D gene TRBD2 over 6 matching bases. This receptor was identified in a woman aged 50 to 65 with active or convalescent COVID-19. CDR3 loop: CASSSGTYTGELFF. The nucleotide sequence is TGCGCCAGCAGCTCCGGGACTTACACCGGGGAGCTGTTTTTT.